Detailed here is one T cell receptor (beta chain). Profiling relied on immunoSEQ multiplex PCR, and the TCRdb table lists in-frame clones only, not all of them. The sample contains roughly 52,000 clones, around 95% of which appear only once. The record originates from a study of control samples from healthy donors and cancer patients. Germline V gives CDR1 SQVTM, CDR2 ANQGSEA. Trimming shortened V by 0 bases and J by 5 bases, and 12 bases separated the two germline ends. The CDR3 extends over 14 amino acids. The material sequenced was blood. This chain links TRBV29-1 with TRBJ2-3; tentative D call: TRBD2 (6 bases). This clonotype originated in a woman aged 25 to 39 in good health. The CDR3 DNA is TGCAGCGTTGAAGAGGGAAGGGAGGTAGATACGCAGTATTTT. It yields the protein CSVEEGREVDTQYF.